This TCR beta chain was sequenced for a study of blood T cell repertoires in COVID-19. Across the whole study: Nucleic acid was either cDNA or gDNA, and it came from T cells, B-cell-depleted T cells, or PBMCs.

Data came from immunoSEQ multiplex PCR; TCRdb stores just in-frame clones and leaves some out. The sample includes approximately 170,000 clones, approximately 95% of them seen just once. This clone was recorded once. While infection was still active, Seattle patients were enrolled and then followed longitudinally. The sequenced sample was peripheral blood. This sequence originates from a woman aged 55 to 70 with COVID-19, enrolled during active disease.

The chain's CDR3 is CASSTRTGVNTEAFF. DNA of the CDR3: TGTGCCAGCAGCACCCGGACAGGGGTGAACACTGAAGCTTTCTTT. J is TRBJ1-1 and V is TRBV7-2, with 9 bases matching TRBD1. The CDR3 extends over 15 amino acids. J lost 0 bases, V lost 5 bases, and 4 bases had no gene match. From germline, CDR1 is SGHTA and CDR2 FQGNSA. The variable domain in full, completed from reference TRBV7-2 and TRBJ1-1, reads GAGVSQSPSNKVTEKGKDVELRCDPISGHTALYWYRQSLGQGLEFLIYFQGNSAPDKSGLPSDRFSAERTGGSVSTLTIQRTQQEDSAVYLCASSTRTGVNTEAFFGQGTRLTVV.